Listed below are T cell receptor beta chains from one sample, sequenced in a study of T cells after yellow fever vaccination. TCRdb independently ran MiXCR on the 5' RACE reads; one entry per CDR3 protein. The data show some 320,000 distinct CDR3 sequences, 8.7% seen once. This material consisted of CD4+ T cells sorted from PBMCs, taken 5 days after the yellow fever booster vaccination. All receptors come from a man between 18 and 29 years old who received the YFV17D yellow fever vaccine. CDR3s include the opening cysteine and the closing phenylalanine or tryptophan. A D gene is named only where the DNA matches it firmly. The listing skips clone size in some rows; elsewhere it reads once, few, many or a size class.

V gene	D gene	clone size	J gene	CDR3 DNA	CDR3 protein
TRBV5-1	.	few	TRBJ2-1	TGCGCCAGCAGCTTCCTTGGGGCATACAATGAGCAGTTCTTC	CASSFLGAYNEQFF
TRBV12-3/TRBV12-4	.	many	TRBJ1-2	TGTGCCAGCAGTTTAGATAGGGTTGGTGGCTACACCTTC	CASSLDRVGGYTF
TRBV7-9	.	few	TRBJ1-5	TGTGCCAGCACCGAACCGAGGCACGGACAGCCCCAGCATTTT	CASTEPRHGQPQHF
TRBV25-1	TRBD2	.	TRBJ2-3	TGTGCCAGCAGTACTAGCGGGGGTCCAGATACGCAGTATTTT	CASSTSGGPDTQYF
TRBV29-1	.	few	TRBJ2-1	TGCAGCGTTGAAGATAGGAGCTCCTACAATGAGCAGTTCTTC	CSVEDRSSYNEQFF
TRBV6-6	.	few	TRBJ1-1	TGTGCCAGCAGCTCAACAGGGTCCACGGTCGCTGAAGCTTTCTTT	CASSSTGSTVAEAFF
TRBV5-1	TRBD1	.	TRBJ2-7	TGCGCCAGCAGCGCGGGACAGGGGGGCGAGCAGTACTTC	CASSAGQGGEQYF
TRBV15	.	few	TRBJ2-1	TGTGCCACCAGGGGGGCAGATTCCTACAATGAGCAGTTCTTC	CATRGADSYNEQFF
TRBV14	.	.	TRBJ1-2	TGTGCCAGCAGCCAAGATTTGGCGGAAAGGGGCTACACCTTC	CASSQDLAERGYTF
TRBV24-1	.	.	TRBJ2-5	TGTGCCACCAGTGATTTGACTCGGACGGAGGAGACCCAGTACTTC	CATSDLTRTEETQYF
TRBV6-5	.	few	TRBJ2-5	TGTGCCAGCAGTTACTCAGGGAGATACCAAGAGACCCAGTACTTC	CASSYSGRYQETQYF
TRBV12-3/TRBV12-4	.	.	TRBJ1-2	TGTGCCAGCAGTTTAAGGCGGAGAATCGATGGCTACACCTTC	CASSLRRRIDGYTF
TRBV5-1	.	few	TRBJ2-7	TGCGCCAGCAGCTTGTTGGACTCCTACGAGCAGTACTTC	CASSLLDSYEQYF
TRBV12-3/TRBV12-4	TRBD1	many	TRBJ2-5	TGTGCCAGCAGTCGGACAGGGTGGGCCCAGTACTTC	CASSRTGWAQYF
TRBV9	.	few	TRBJ1-1	TGTGCCAGCAGCGTGCGGAGGGACACTGAAGCTTTCTTT	CASSVRRDTEAFF
TRBV9	TRBD2	few	TRBJ2-1	TGTGCCAGCAGCGCCGATAGCGGGGTATCCTACAATGAGCAGTTCTTC	CASSADSGVSYNEQFF
TRBV5-1	.	few	TRBJ1-1	TGCGCCAGCAGCTCGCCCAACCAAAAGGACCCAATGAACACTGAAGCTTTCTTT	CASSSPNQKDPMNTEAFF
TRBV4-1	.	.	TRBJ1-5	TGCGCCAGCAGCCACCCCGTCTTGGGGTCTAATCAGCCCCAGCATTTT	CASSHPVLGSNQPQHF
TRBV6-2/TRBV6-3	.	.	TRBJ1-1	TGTGCCAGCAGTATCCACCCCCTTACAGCTAACACTGAAGCTTTCTTT	CASSIHPLTANTEAFF
TRBV4-3	TRBD1	many	TRBJ1-6	TGCGCCAGCAGCCAGGAGACAGGGAGAAGCTCCTATAATTCACCCCTCCACTTT	CASSQETGRSSYNSPLHF
TRBV4-3	TRBD2	.	TRBJ2-3	TGCGCCAGCAGCCAAGAGGTAGCGGGGGGGCCTATCACAGATACGCAGTATTTT	CASSQEVAGGPITDTQYF
TRBV20-1	TRBD2	.	TRBJ2-3	TGCAGTGCTGGGACTAGCGGCATCACAGATACGCAGTATTTT	CSAGTSGITDTQYF
TRBV29-1	TRBD1	many	TRBJ2-7	TGCAGCGTTGAAGACTCCGGGACAGGGAGCGAGCAGTACTTC	CSVEDSGTGSEQYF
TRBV30	.	few	TRBJ1-1	TGTGCCTGGAGTGGGGGGAACACTGAAGCTTTCTTT	CAWSGGNTEAFF
TRBV13	.	few	TRBJ2-1	TGTGCCAGCAGCTTACTCGGGCAACTAATGGGTAATGAGCAGTTCTTC	CASSLLGQLMGNEQFF
TRBV5-1	.	.	TRBJ2-3	TGCGCCAGCAGCCGATTGTCAGGTTTAGATACGCAGTATTTT	CASSRLSGLDTQYF
TRBV6-5	.	.	TRBJ1-1	TGTGCCAGCAGTACGAGGACGAACACTGAAGCTTTCTTT	CASSTRTNTEAFF
TRBV7-2	.	.	TRBJ1-1	TGTGCCAGCAGCGTACAGCCGAACACTGAAGCTTTCTTT	CASSVQPNTEAFF
TRBV20-1	.	few	TRBJ1-5	TGCAGTGTTGTACAGGGAAGTCAGCCCCAGCATTTT	CSVVQGSQPQHF
TRBV29-1	.	many	TRBJ2-3	TGCAGCGTTGACAGGCCGGGGGGCCTGACAGATACGCAGTATTTT	CSVDRPGGLTDTQYF
TRBV28	.	.	TRBJ2-2	TGTGCCAGCTATGAAAGGAACACCGGGGAGCTGTTTTTT	CASYERNTGELFF
TRBV11-2	.	few	TRBJ1-3	TGTGCCAGCTCTGAGCAGGCCGGAGGAAACACCATATATTTT	CASSEQAGGNTIYF
TRBV3-1	.	few	TRBJ2-2	TGTGCCAGCAGGGTTTTATCGAACACCGGGGAGCTGTTTTTT	CASRVLSNTGELFF
TRBV7-3	TRBD1	few	TRBJ2-5	TGTGCCAGCAGCGCCACAGGGGCCCAAGAGACCCAGTACTTC	CASSATGAQETQYF
TRBV19	TRBD1	many	TRBJ1-5	TGTGCCAGTAGTACCGGACAGGGGAATCAGCCCCAGCATTTT	CASSTGQGNQPQHF
TRBV7-9	TRBD2	many	TRBJ2-5	TGTGCCAGCAGCGCCGGGGGGTCTGGGAGCGAGACCCAGTACTTC	CASSAGGSGSETQYF
TRBV12-3/TRBV12-4	.	many	TRBJ1-5	TGTGCCAGCAGTTTATCAGGGGCCAGCAATCAGCCCCAGCATTTT	CASSLSGASNQPQHF
TRBV5-1	.	.	TRBJ2-3	TGCGCCAGCAGCTTTCGCAATGGAGATACGCAGTATTTT	CASSFRNGDTQYF
TRBV20-1	.	.	TRBJ1-1	TGCAGTGCTAGGGCGGGGGGCGCGAACACTGAAGCTTTCTTT	CSARAGGANTEAFF
TRBV6-5	.	.	TRBJ1-2	TGTGCCAGCAGTTCCGGGAAACAGTTCTATGGCTACACCTTC	CASSSGKQFYGYTF
TRBV5-1	.	.	TRBJ1-1	TGCGCCAGCAGCTTGCTCCCGGGGGACACTGAAGCTTTCTTT	CASSLLPGDTEAFF
TRBV6-2/TRBV6-3	.	many	TRBJ2-6	TGTGCCAGCAGCCGCCCCTTGGGGGGACACTCTGGGGCCAACGTCCTGACTTTC	CASSRPLGGHSGANVLTF
TRBV5-1	.	many	TRBJ1-1	TGCGCCAGCAGCCTCGAATTGAACACTGAAGCTTTCTTT	CASSLELNTEAFF
TRBV19	TRBD1	many	TRBJ2-3	TGTGCCAGCCGGGACAGGGGTCCTAGCACAGATACGCAGTATTTT	CASRDRGPSTDTQYF
TRBV27	TRBD1	few	TRBJ2-5	TGTGCCAGCAGGCAGGGGGCTGGGGAGACCCAGTACTTC	CASRQGAGETQYF
TRBV3-1	.	few	TRBJ1-5	TGTGCCAGCAGCCAGACTTGGTCGCAGCCCCAGCATTTT	CASSQTWSQPQHF
TRBV5-1	.	few	TRBJ1-1	TGCGCCAGCAGCGACGACGCGGTCACTGAAGCTTTCTTT	CASSDDAVTEAFF
TRBV20-1	TRBD2	many	TRBJ2-4	TGCAGTGCTGCACTAGCGGGGGCCCATATCGGCAAAAACATTCAGTACTTC	CSAALAGAHIGKNIQYF
TRBV7-2	TRBD1	many	TRBJ1-5	TGTGCCAGCAGCCAAGGGAGGTGGGGACAGGGGTTTAGCAATCAGCCCCAGCATTTT	CASSQGRWGQGFSNQPQHF
TRBV7-8	TRBD1	many	TRBJ2-1	TGTGCCAGCAGCCCCCGGGACAGGGAGGGTGAGCAGTTCTTC	CASSPRDREGEQFF
TRBV30	.	few	TRBJ1-1	TGTGCCTGCCGGGACTTTATGAACACTGAAGCTTTCTTT	CACRDFMNTEAFF
TRBV10-3	.	few	TRBJ2-1	TGTGCCATCAGTGCCCAGGACGAGCAGTTCTTC	CAISAQDEQFF